Given below is one TCR beta chain in context. These data originate in a study of blood T cell repertoires in COVID-19. Trimming removed 4 bases at V and 6 bases at J, with 10 bases between. Looked up from germline, CDR1 is MNHEY and CDR2 is SVGAGI. The CDR3 contains 13 residues. Authors' processing steps: The assay estimated nucleated cells by amplifying reference gene primers. Assay: immunoSEQ multiplex PCR; the TCRdb copy retains only in-frame clones and omits some. V and J calls and clone size are as listed in that table; D and trimming were resolved from the DNA. This table has 85,000 to 130,000 clones, over 70% appearing once.

The receptor's source is a man between 45 and 60 years old with acute or convalescent COVID-19. The chain links TRBV6-5 to TRBJ1-5; D possibly corresponds to TRBD1 (5 bases). Material: peripheral blood. The CDR3 DNA reads TGTGCCAGCAGTTCCGACAGAATTCAGCCCCAGCATTTT. Amino acid sequence: CASSSDRIQPQHF.